This passage covers 3 T cell receptor beta chains from one sample sequenced in a study of monozygotic twins with inflammatory bowel disease. TCRdb derives one entry per CDR3 protein from the 5' RACE reads, leaving out DNA. This sample contains some 170,000 distinct CDR3 sequences. The specimen was blood. The receptors were gathered from a human donor with ulcerative colitis or Crohn's disease, or a healthy co-twin of an affected twin (not recorded which).

The chain is built from TRBV20-1 and TRBJ2-1; TCRdb designates TRBD2, a call that cannot be tested without DNA. From germline, CDR1 is DFQATT and CDR2 SNEGSKA (reference sequence). CDR3 length: 19 residues. The CDR3 region is CSAFKLAGVPSVHNNEQFF.

V is TRBV19 and J is TRBJ2-3; with no DNA, the TCRdb D assignment of TRBD1 cannot be verified. The CDR3 covers 13 residues. CDR1 and CDR2 from the germline V gene are LNHDA and SQIVND (reference sequence). This CDR3 is CASSTGTANTQYF.

The chain recombines TRBV28 with TRBJ1-5; TCRdb outputs TRBD1, but without DNA this stays unchecked. The CDR3 is 15 amino acids. Germline V CDR1 and CDR2: MDHEN, SYDVKM. The CDR3: CASSVPGQGHQPQHF.